This section outlines one TCR beta chain sequence together with its context. Assay: immunoSEQ multiplex PCR; the TCRdb copy retains only in-frame clones and omits some. The sample consists of approximately 280,000 clones, roughly 85% of them appearing once. This specimen comes from a study of blood T cell repertoires in COVID-19. V was trimmed by 2 bases and J by 6 bases, leaving 11 bases between them. The CDR3 loop spans 14 amino acids. Germline V CDR1 and CDR2: LGHNA, YSLEER. This clonotype originated in a woman aged 40 to 49 who had recovered from COVID-19. Input material: PBMCs or T cells enriched from blood (not recorded which). V and J are TRBV4-3 and TRBJ2-4; TRBD1 is a possible D gene (5 bases). CDR3 loop: CASSQTRQLNIQYF. The CDR3 DNA sequence: TGCGCCAGCAGCCAAACCCGACAGCTAAACATTCAGTACTTC.